The 6 T cell receptor beta chains below all came from one sample that was sequenced in a study of blood T cell repertoires in COVID-19. Method: immunoSEQ multiplex PCR; TCRdb's copy keeps in-frame clones and lacks some. The sample comprises 70,000 to 100,000 clones, about 89% of which are singletons, and 2.5% to 3% rests with the top ten. Specimen: peripheral blood. The receptor source for this set is a man over 45 with COVID-19, enrolled during active disease.

The chain links TRBV9 to TRBJ2-1; D may be TRBD1 (7 bases). The CDR3 length is 15 residues. Germline assignment: CDR1 SGDLS and CDR2 YYNGEE. Trimming removed 3 bases at V and 0 bases at J, with 10 bases between. DNA for the CDR3: TGTGCCAGCAGCGACCAGGGGGGCTCCTACAATGAGCAGTTCTTC. Residues: CASSDQGGSYNEQFF.

This clone was recorded only once. The rearrangement joins TRBV7-9 to TRBJ1-5; D not resolved. V was pared by 2 bases and J by 2 bases, with 4 bases between. The CDR3 is made up of 13 amino acids. The germline V gene has CDR1 SEHNR and CDR2 FQNEAQ (reference sequence). CDR3 amino acids: CASSLSGNQPQHF. The CDR3 region has the DNA TGTGCCAGCAGCTTATCGGGCAATCAGCCCCAGCATTTT.

This chain links TRBV5-8 with TRBJ2-7, with D possibly matching TRBD1 (5 bases). The germline gives CDR1 SGHTS, CDR2 YDEGEE. The CDR3 sequence is 14 residues long. Trimming removed 4 bases at V and 1 base at J, with 12 bases between. In DNA, the CDR3 is TGTGCCAGCAGCAACAGGTTCTTGTCCTACGAGCAGTACTTC. Translation: CASSNRFLSYEQYF.

The chain uses TRBV28 and TRBJ1-4, with 9 bases identical to TRBD1. CDR1 MDHEN and CDR2 SYDVKM come from the germline V gene. V was pared by 7 bases and J by 3 bases, with 6 bases of the junction left unmatched. This CDR3 is built from 15 residues. Here the CDR3 reads CASNQGQGSNEKLFF. The CDR3, as DNA: TGTGCCAGCAACCAAGGACAGGGGTCTAATGAAAAACTGTTTTTT.

The CDR3 here is CASSEWGTGDEAFF. The CDR3 DNA reads TGTGCCAGCAGTGAATGGGGGACAGGAGATGAAGCTTTCTTT. The V gene is TRBV25-1, the J gene TRBJ1-1, with 8 bases aligning to TRBD1. This CDR3 has 14 residues. The germline gives CDR1 MGHDK, CDR2 SYGVNS. Trimming took 1 base from V and 7 from J; bases not matched to a gene: 5.

The chain uses TRBV3-1 (or the pseudogene TRBV3-2) and TRBJ2-5, with TRBD2 matching over 10 bases. Germline lookup yields CDR1 LGHDT and CDR2 YNNKEL (reference sequence). This CDR3 comprises 13 residues. The trim removed 8 bases at V and 5 bases at J, leaving 5 bases unmatched. The CDR3 reads CASQRGGLETQYF. The DNA of the CDR3 is TGTGCCAGCCAGCGGGGGGGATTGGAGACCCAGTACTTC.